Each of the 12 T cell receptor beta chains below was sequenced from the same sample in a study of cytomegalovirus exposure and HLA in healthy donors. Researchers ran the PCR with 60 Vbeta and 13 Jbeta primers. Here immunoSEQ multiplex PCR was the method, and the copy in TCRdb shows in-frame clones only, minus some. The sample records roughly 200,000 clones, about nine tenths being singletons. Input material: PBMCs. The source of these receptors is a man aged 25-40 years in good health and CMV-seronegative.

CDR3 loop: CASSQDGREANYEQYF. The CDR3 region has the DNA TGCGCCAGCAGCCAAGATGGCAGGGAGGCCAACTACGAGCAGTACTTC. This chain links TRBV4-1 with TRBJ2-7, with D perhaps matching TRBD2 (6 bases). The V and J ends lost 0 bases and 3 bases respectively, with 15 bases between them. This CDR3 contains 16 residues. From germline, CDR1 is MGHRA and CDR2 YSYEKL.

This chain connects TRBV6-1 to TRBJ2-1; 7 bases agree with TRBD1. Germline lookup yields CDR1 MNHNS and CDR2 SASEGT. The J segment lost 9 bases and the V segment lost 9 bases, leaving 11 bases of the junction unmatched. The CDR3 sequence is 13 residues long. CDR3 residues: CASNDRVFSEQFF. CDR3 sequence (DNA): TGTGCCAGTAATGACAGGGTATTTAGTGAGCAGTTCTTC.

This rearrangement joins TRBV7-8 to TRBJ1-5; no clear D. Germline V lookup: CDR1 SGHVS, CDR2 FQNEAQ. Trimming took off 1 base at V and 6 bases at J, with 13 bases between the two ends. This CDR3 contains 15 residues. DNA of the CDR3: TGTGCCAGCAGCTTAGGAACCGGAGGAGGTCAGCCCCAGCATTTT. Protein sequence: CASSLGTGGGQPQHF.

Turning to this clone: Other DNA sequences of this sample code for an identical CDR3. The V and J genes are TRBV5-1 and TRBJ2-7, with D possibly being TRBD1 (6 bases). This CDR3 comprises 14 residues. Trimming shortened V by 0 bases and J by 0 bases, and 7 bases separated the two germline ends. Germline lookup yields CDR1 SGHRS and CDR2 YFSETQ. CDR3 loop: CASSLEQGSYEQYF. The CDR3 coding sequence is TGCGCCAGCAGCTTGGAACAGGGCTCCTACGAGCAGTACTTC.

This chain joins TRBV6-6 and TRBJ1-1; TRBD1 matches 10 bases. The germline V gene encodes CDR1 MNHNY and CDR2 SVGAGI (reference sequence). V shed 6 bases, J shed 4 bases, and the junction held 8 bases outside the gene matches. The CDR3 has 15 amino acids. CDR3 bases: TGTGCCAGCAGACCCCCGGGACAGGGGACCACTGAAGCTTTCTTT. Translated: CASRPPGQGTTEAFF.

This CDR3 is CASSPRLAGLSYEQYF. The CDR3 nucleotides are TGTGCCAGCAGCCCTAGACTAGCGGGCCTCTCCTACGAGCAGTACTTC. The chain combines TRBV7-2 with TRBJ2-7; 10 nucleotides match TRBD2. CDR3 length equals 16 residues. With 5 bases clipped from V and 0 bases from J, the junction kept 7 bases outside the gene matches. CDR1 SGHTA and CDR2 FQGNSA come from the germline V gene.

The rearrangement links TRBV6-5 to TRBJ2-1; D gene unclear. The germline V gene has CDR1 MNHEY and CDR2 SVGAGI. The CDR3 is 11 amino acids. V lost 4 bases and J lost 8, with 6 bases in between. CDR3 region: CASSSFDEQFF. CDR3 sequence (DNA): TGTGCCAGCAGTTCTTTCGATGAGCAGTTCTTC.

V and J are TRBV4-2 and TRBJ2-3, with TRBD2 identical over 8 bases. The germline V gene has CDR1 LGHNA and CDR2 YNFKEQ. The CDR3 loop spans 17 amino acids. V lost 0 bases, J lost 1 base, and 6 bases stayed unmatched. CDR3 sequence: CASSQESGGGGTDTQYF. CDR3 DNA: TGTGCCAGCAGCCAAGAGAGCGGGGGAGGAGGCACAGATACGCAGTATTTT.

The CDR3 DNA sequence: TGTGCCAGCAGTTTCCGGACTAGCGGGGGGTACAATGAGCAGTTCTTC. It is translated as CASSFRTSGGYNEQFF. The genes are TRBV6-5 and TRBJ2-1; 14 bases map to TRBD2. The CDR3 runs to 16 residues. With 4 bases clipped from V and 4 bases from J, the junction kept 3 bases outside the gene matches. Germline V gives CDR1 MNHEY, CDR2 SVGAGI.

This rearrangement joins TRBV27 to TRBJ2-1; D call uncertain. Per the germline V gene, CDR1 is MNHEY and CDR2 is SMNVEV (reference sequence). V dropped 1 base and J dropped 3 bases, with 10 bases sitting between them. The CDR3 covers 15 residues. The CDR3 loop reads CASSLFGGFYNEQFF. For the CDR3, the DNA is TGTGCCAGCAGTTTATTTGGCGGATTCTACAATGAGCAGTTCTTC.

The CDR3: CASLRGSSRRETQYF. In DNA form, the CDR3 reads TGTGCCAGCCTTCGGGGGTCCAGCAGGCGGGAGACCCAGTACTTC. This chain links TRBV7-9 with TRBJ2-5; maybe TRBD2 (6 bases). The germline V and J ends were trimmed by 8 bases and 5 bases, with 21 bases remaining between them. The CDR3 spans 15 residues. Germline assignment: CDR1 SEHNR and CDR2 FQNEAQ (reference sequence).

V is TRBV28 and J is TRBJ1-2; 8 bases match TRBD1. Germline CDR1 MDHEN, CDR2 SYDVKM. Trimming at V came to 5 bases and at J to 4 bases, leaving 15 bases not matched to a gene. The CDR3 is 17 amino acids. The CDR3: CASSTPAGGDGSYGYTF. The CDR3 nucleotides read TGTGCCAGCAGTACCCCGGCAGGGGGCGACGGTTCCTATGGCTACACCTTC.